The rows below give T cell receptor beta chains drawn from one sample of a study of CD8 T cells in ankylosing spondylitis. TCRdb analysed the 5' RACE reads with MiXCR anew, one entry per CDR3 protein. Of over 600,000 distinct CDR3 sequences in the sample, under 20% were seen once. Material: blood, either unsorted or a sorted T cell fraction (not recorded which). The receptors stem from a male donor with ankylosing spondylitis. Both conserved end residues are part of each CDR3. Each record gives: V gene, D gene, J gene, clone size, CDR3 DNA, CDR3 protein. D genes are given only for firm matches. Not all rows give a size; the values are once, few, many and, for expanded clones, a class.

V: TRBV27; D: TRBD2; J: TRBJ2-1; size: -; DNA: TGTGCCAGCCACGAAGCAAGCGGGAGAAGCAATGAGCAGTTCTTC; CDR3: CASHEASGRSNEQFF
V: TRBV12-3/TRBV12-4; D: -; J: TRBJ1-2; size: many; DNA: TGTGCCAGCAGTTTAACGACAGCTAACTATGGCTACACCTTC; CDR3: CASSLTTANYGYTF
V: TRBV28; D: TRBD2; J: TRBJ2-1; size: -; DNA: TGTGCCAGCAGTTTCTCTCCTGGGTGGCTAGCGGGAGGCCACCGTTACAATGAGCAGTTCTTC; CDR3: CASSFSPGWLAGGHRYNEQFF
V: TRBV12-3/TRBV12-4; D: -; J: TRBJ2-1; size: -; DNA: TGTGCCAGCAGCCCTTCCGGTAGCAGCGATGAGCAGTTCTTC; CDR3: CASSPSGSSDEQFF
V: TRBV28; D: -; J: TRBJ2-7; size: few; DNA: TGTGCCAGCAACTCCCCCGGGACGGACTACGAGCAGTACTTC; CDR3: CASNSPGTDYEQYF
V: TRBV6-5; D: -; J: TRBJ2-7; size: -; DNA: TGTGCCAGCAGTTACTCTGACGGGGCCTTGGAGCAGTACTTC; CDR3: CASSYSDGALEQYF
V: TRBV5-1; D: -; J: TRBJ2-3; size: few; DNA: TGCGCCAGCAGCTTGGCCGGGTATACTAGCACAGATACGCAGTATTTT; CDR3: CASSLAGYTSTDTQYF
V: TRBV20-1; D: TRBD2; J: TRBJ2-3; size: -; DNA: TGCAGTGCTCTAGCGGGGGGTGTTGCTAGCACAGATACGCAGTATTTT; CDR3: CSALAGGVASTDTQYF
V: TRBV12-3/TRBV12-4; D: -; J: TRBJ2-3; size: many; DNA: TGTGCCAGCAGTCCAAAGGAGCAGAGCACAGATACGCAGTATTTT; CDR3: CASSPKEQSTDTQYF
V: TRBV4-1; D: TRBD1; J: TRBJ1-5; size: -; DNA: TGCGCCAGCAGCCAAGAAGAGCGACAGGGCAGTCAGCCCCAGCATTTT; CDR3: CASSQEERQGSQPQHF
V: TRBV12-3/TRBV12-4; D: -; J: TRBJ1-4; size: few; DNA: TGTGCCAGCAGCCCTTCCTCGGACGGGCGGGAAGAAAAACTGTTTTTT; CDR3: CASSPSSDGREEKLFF
V: TRBV18; D: TRBD1; J: TRBJ1-1; size: -; DNA: TGTGCCAGCTCACAGGGACAGAGGTCGGCCACTGAAGCTTTCTTT; CDR3: CASSQGQRSATEAFF
V: TRBV24-1; D: -; J: TRBJ2-3; size: -; DNA: TGTGCCACCAGTGATCCCGGACAGGGGGTTAGCGGGAGGCCTAATACGCAGTATTTT; CDR3: CATSDPGQGVSGRPNTQYF
V: TRBV5-1; D: TRBD1; J: TRBJ1-4; size: -; DNA: TGCGCCAGCAGCTTAGCGGGACAGGGGGGTGAAAAACTGTTTTTT; CDR3: CASSLAGQGGEKLFF
V: TRBV29-1; D: -; J: TRBJ2-1; size: -; DNA: TGCAGCGTTGGAAGACCGAGTGAGTACAATGAGCAGTTCTTC; CDR3: CSVGRPSEYNEQFF
V: TRBV10-3; D: TRBD1; J: TRBJ1-5; size: -; DNA: TGTGCCATCAGTACAGGGGATTATAGCAATCAGCCCCAGCATTTT; CDR3: CAISTGDYSNQPQHF
V: TRBV5-1; D: -; J: TRBJ2-1; size: few; DNA: TGCGCCAGCAGCCTCAGGGGGGGCCTGGGGAATGAGCAGTTCTTC; CDR3: CASSLRGGLGNEQFF
V: TRBV12-3/TRBV12-4; D: TRBD1; J: TRBJ2-2; size: -; DNA: TGTGCCAGCAGGGGGGGACAGGACGCGGCTAACACCGGGGAGCTGTTTTTT; CDR3: CASRGGQDAANTGELFF
V: TRBV28; D: -; J: TRBJ2-7; size: -; DNA: TGTGCCAGCAGTTTGGGCCTAGATCCAGGCGAGCAGTACTTC; CDR3: CASSLGLDPGEQYF
V: TRBV20-1; D: -; J: TRBJ1-4; size: few; DNA: TGCAGTGTCAAGGGACAAGGGGACATTGAAAAACTGTTTTTT; CDR3: CSVKGQGDIEKLFF
V: TRBV11-2; D: TRBD2; J: TRBJ2-3; size: -; DNA: TGTGCCAGCAGCTTAGCAGTGACTAGCGGTACAGCTACGCAGTATTTT; CDR3: CASSLAVTSGTATQYF
V: TRBV4-1; D: -; J: TRBJ2-3; size: -; DNA: TGCGCCAGCAGCCAAGTACAGGAAGATACGCAGTATTTT; CDR3: CASSQVQEDTQYF
V: TRBV5-1; D: -; J: TRBJ1-4; size: few; DNA: TGCGCCAGCAGCTTGGCCGGGGGAACTAATGAAAAACTGTTTTTT; CDR3: CASSLAGGTNEKLFF
V: TRBV5-1; D: -; J: TRBJ2-1; size: -; DNA: TGCGCCAGCAGCTTGGCCTCGGCAGCCTACAATGAGCAGTTCTTC; CDR3: CASSLASAAYNEQFF
V: TRBV19; D: -; J: TRBJ2-7; size: -; DNA: TGTGCCAGTAGTATGGGGGCCATAGCAGCCTACGAGCAGTACTTC; CDR3: CASSMGAIAAYEQYF
V: TRBV5-6; D: -; J: TRBJ1-1; size: -; DNA: TGTGCCAGCAGCACCGCGGAGCAGGGTTATTACACTGAAGCTTTCTTT; CDR3: CASSTAEQGYYTEAFF
V: TRBV7-3; D: -; J: TRBJ2-1; size: -; DNA: TGTGCCAGCAGCTTAACGCTAGCCGGCTCCTACAATGAGCAGTTCTTC; CDR3: CASSLTLAGSYNEQFF
V: TRBV4-1; D: -; J: TRBJ2-7; size: many; DNA: TGCGCCAGCAGCCGATCAAGGGGGGACGGGGAGCAGTACTTC; CDR3: CASSRSRGDGEQYF
V: TRBV7-9; D: -; J: TRBJ2-7; size: many; DNA: TGTGCCAGCAGCTTAGTAGGGCCGGACGAGCAGTACTTC; CDR3: CASSLVGPDEQYF
V: TRBV29-1; D: -; J: TRBJ1-1; size: many; DNA: TGCAGCGTTGGATCAGGGAATACTGAAGCTTTCTTT; CDR3: CSVGSGNTEAFF
V: TRBV10-1; D: TRBD1; J: TRBJ1-4; size: -; DNA: TGCGCCAGCAGTGAGGACAGGGCTAATGAAAAACTGTTTTTT; CDR3: CASSEDRANEKLFF
V: TRBV7-2; D: -; J: TRBJ1-3; size: few; DNA: TGTGCCAGCAAACCCCCCGGACAGGGAAACACCATATATTTT; CDR3: CASKPPGQGNTIYF
V: TRBV18; D: -; J: TRBJ2-1; size: once; DNA: TGTGCCAGCTCACCATATGTCGAACGGGAGTTTCACAATGAGCAGTTCTTC; CDR3: CASSPYVEREFHNEQFF
V: TRBV20-1; D: -; J: TRBJ2-7; size: few; DNA: TGCAGTGCTCTGGACGGTTTCGAGCAGTACTTC; CDR3: CSALDGFEQYF
V: TRBV5-1; D: -; J: TRBJ1-5; size: -; DNA: TGCGCCAGCAGCCCCGGGCCTAGCGGCGGGGGCAATCAGCCCCAGCATTTT; CDR3: CASSPGPSGGGNQPQHF
V: TRBV25-1; D: -; J: TRBJ2-1; size: -; DNA: TGTGCCAGCAGTGAATGGAGCAATGAGCAGTTCTTC; CDR3: CASSEWSNEQFF
V: TRBV4-1; D: -; J: TRBJ1-1; size: -; DNA: TGCGCCAGCAGCCAAGAAAGTTGGAACCTGAACACTGAAGCTTTCTTT; CDR3: CASSQESWNLNTEAFF
V: TRBV7-9; D: TRBD1; J: TRBJ1-3; size: few; DNA: TGTGCCAGCAGCATCGACACGACAGGGCTCGGAAACACCATATATTTT; CDR3: CASSIDTTGLGNTIYF
V: TRBV4-2; D: TRBD1; J: TRBJ2-1; size: -; DNA: TGTGCCAGCAGCCTCAGGACAGGGGTGCCGTTCTTC; CDR3: CASSLRTGVPFF
V: TRBV20-1; D: -; J: TRBJ2-7; size: few; DNA: TGCAGTGCCGCGCAACCGGGACAACCCTCCTACGAGCAGTACTTC; CDR3: CSAAQPGQPSYEQYF
V: TRBV12-3/TRBV12-4; D: TRBD1; J: TRBJ2-7; size: -; DNA: TGTGCCAGCAGTTTAGTAGGAGGACAGGGTTACGAGCAGTACTTC; CDR3: CASSLVGGQGYEQYF
V: TRBV20-1; D: -; J: TRBJ1-5; size: -; DNA: TGCAGTGCTGGCTCGGGGTATGGCAATCAGCCCCAGCATTTT; CDR3: CSAGSGYGNQPQHF
V: TRBV12-3/TRBV12-4; D: TRBD1; J: TRBJ2-4; size: -; DNA: TGTGCCAGCAGGCCCAGGGGGCGAAAAAACATTCAGTACTTC; CDR3: CASRPRGRKNIQYF
V: TRBV6-2/TRBV6-3; D: TRBD1; J: TRBJ2-1; size: -; DNA: TGTGCCAGCAGTGAGAGGGGGCAGTACAATGAGCAGTTCTTC; CDR3: CASSERGQYNEQFF
V: TRBV28; D: TRBD2; J: TRBJ2-3; size: -; DNA: TGTGCCAGCAGTTTAGGCCTCGGGACTAGCAGAGATACGCAGTATTTT; CDR3: CASSLGLGTSRDTQYF
V: TRBV11-2; D: -; J: TRBJ2-3; size: few; DNA: TGTGCCAGCAGCTATGGACACCACAAGGCAGATACGCAGTATTTT; CDR3: CASSYGHHKADTQYF
V: TRBV5-1; D: TRBD2; J: TRBJ2-2; size: few; DNA: TGCGCCAGCAGCTTGAGGTCACGGACTAGCGGGAGCTCGAACACCGGGGAGCTGTTTTTT; CDR3: CASSLRSRTSGSSNTGELFF
V: TRBV29-1; D: -; J: TRBJ2-5; size: few; DNA: TGCAGCGTTGAGCAGCCAAATCAAGAGACCCAGTACTTC; CDR3: CSVEQPNQETQYF
V: TRBV12-3/TRBV12-4; D: -; J: TRBJ2-1; size: -; DNA: TGTGCCAGCAGTTTATTCAGGTGGTCCTACAATGAGCAGTTCTTC; CDR3: CASSLFRWSYNEQFF
V: TRBV2; D: TRBD1; J: TRBJ1-6; size: -; DNA: TGTGCCAGCAGTCGACAGGGGTCCTATAATTCACCCCTCCACTTT; CDR3: CASSRQGSYNSPLHF
V: TRBV20-1; D: TRBD2; J: TRBJ2-3; size: -; DNA: TGCAGTGCTAGCGGGAGGGGGGGGAGCACAGATACGCAGTATTTT; CDR3: CSASGRGGSTDTQYF
V: TRBV7-7; D: -; J: TRBJ2-5; size: -; DNA: TGTGCCAGCAGCCGGACCCCGGGGGGCCCAGAGACCCAGTACTTC; CDR3: CASSRTPGGPETQYF
V: TRBV27; D: TRBD1; J: TRBJ2-5; size: few; DNA: TGTGCCAGCAAACCAGGACAGGGGGCGGGAGAAGAGACCCAGTACTTC; CDR3: CASKPGQGAGEETQYF
V: TRBV6-2/TRBV6-3; D: -; J: TRBJ1-1; size: many; DNA: TGTGCCAGCAGTTACTCCCCGGGACGAATGAACACTGAAGCTTTCTTT; CDR3: CASSYSPGRMNTEAFF